This T cell receptor (beta chain) was observed in a study of identical twins. For this clonotype: Its matching antigen is unknown.

Points from the study as a whole: Conclusions relied on cross-sectional statistical analysis, not following the same donors. Alpha sequences that were out-of-frame and twin-shared showed an excess of low generation probability.

Germline CDR1 is DFQATT and CDR2 is SNEGSKA (reference sequence). The CDR3 spans 14 residues. The junction had 6 bases not matched to a gene; V was cut back by 7 bases and J by 2 bases. TCRdb analysed the 5' RACE reads with MiXCR anew, one entry per CDR3 protein. The sample contains 500,000 or so distinct CDR3 sequences, 22% of which appear only once. These data also formed part of another study, on T cells expressing NK-cell markers. This second study says: The contribution of dominant NKG2C+ clonotypes to CD8+ T cells in six donors was roughly 1.0-7.5%. Expanded clones of NKG2C+ T cells had an unclear HCMV specificity.

This TCR was recovered from a woman between 18 and 29 years old in good health. The genes are TRBV20-1 and TRBJ2-3, with TRBD2 matching over 10 bases. The sample taken for sequencing was CD4+ T cells sorted from blood. CDR3 nucleotide sequence: TGCAGTGTTCGGACTAGCGGAGCCACAGATACGCAGTATTTT. It encodes CSVRTSGATDTQYF.